A selection of T cell receptor beta chains follows, all from one sample in a study of identical twins. MiXCR, run by TCRdb on the 5' RACE reads, gives a single entry per CDR3 protein. The table has about 520,000 distinct CDR3 sequences, around 20% seen once. In addition, the sample was reused for a study of T cells expressing NK-cell markers.

The sequenced sample was CD4+ T cells sorted from blood. The receptors come from a woman aged 18-30 years in good health. The CDR3 runs from the conserved cysteine through the conserved F or W. Each record gives: clone size, J gene, D gene, V gene, CDR3 protein, CDR3 DNA. D genes are given only for firm matches. Only some rows state a clone size, as once, few, many or a class for expanded clones.

clone_size: NA
j_call: TRBJ2-4
d_call: NA
v_call: TRBV6-1
cdr3_aa: CASSPGQSSKNIQYF
cdr3_nt: TGTGCCAGCAGTCCCGGACAGTCGTCCAAAAACATTCAGTACTTC

clone_size: many
j_call: TRBJ2-7
d_call: NA
v_call: TRBV12-3/TRBV12-4
cdr3_aa: CASSSIRAGSYEQYF
cdr3_nt: TGTGCCAGCAGTTCCATCAGAGCAGGTTCCTACGAGCAGTACTTC

clone_size: few
j_call: TRBJ2-1
d_call: NA
v_call: TRBV21-1
cdr3_aa: CASSKVEVDEQFF
cdr3_nt: TGTGCCAGCAGCAAAGTTGAGGTAGATGAGCAGTTCTTC

clone_size: many
j_call: TRBJ1-2
d_call: TRBD1
v_call: TRBV7-2
cdr3_aa: CASSFGQAYGYTF
cdr3_nt: TGTGCCAGCAGTTTCGGACAGGCGTATGGCTACACCTTC

clone_size: NA
j_call: TRBJ1-4
d_call: NA
v_call: TRBV12-3/TRBV12-4
cdr3_aa: CASSGQSNEKLFF
cdr3_nt: TGTGCCAGCAGTGGACAGAGTAATGAAAAACTGTTTTTT

clone_size: many
j_call: TRBJ2-2
d_call: NA
v_call: TRBV29-1
cdr3_aa: CSVRSTANTGELFF
cdr3_nt: TGCAGCGTTCGGTCCACCGCGAACACCGGGGAGCTGTTTTTT

clone_size: NA
j_call: TRBJ2-7
d_call: TRBD2
v_call: TRBV29-1
cdr3_aa: CSVIRSGRTYEQYF
cdr3_nt: TGCAGCGTAATTCGAAGCGGGAGAACTTACGAGCAGTACTTC

clone_size: few
j_call: TRBJ1-5
d_call: NA
v_call: TRBV5-8
cdr3_aa: CASSLEEPQHF
cdr3_nt: TGTGCCAGCAGCTTGGAGGAGCCCCAGCATTTT

clone_size: NA
j_call: TRBJ1-2
d_call: TRBD1
v_call: TRBV5-1
cdr3_aa: CASSDLTGNYGYTF
cdr3_nt: TGCGCCAGCAGCGACCTGACAGGGAACTATGGCTACACCTTC

clone_size: NA
j_call: TRBJ2-5
d_call: TRBD2
v_call: TRBV20-1
cdr3_aa: CSATQAGWVETQYF
cdr3_nt: TGCAGTGCTACCCAAGCGGGATGGGTGGAGACCCAGTACTTC

clone_size: NA
j_call: TRBJ2-2
d_call: NA
v_call: TRBV12-3/TRBV12-4
cdr3_aa: CASSGGLGDTGELFF
cdr3_nt: TGTGCCAGCAGTGGGGGTTTGGGGGACACCGGGGAGCTGTTTTTT

clone_size: NA
j_call: TRBJ2-3
d_call: NA
v_call: TRBV20-1
cdr3_aa: CSAPGRGDTQYF
cdr3_nt: TGCAGTGCTCCCGGGCGGGGAGATACGCAGTATTTT

clone_size: NA
j_call: TRBJ2-3
d_call: NA
v_call: TRBV7-6
cdr3_aa: CASSLDPSITDTQYF
cdr3_nt: TGTGCCAGCAGCTTGGATCCGTCAATCACAGATACGCAGTATTTT

clone_size: few
j_call: TRBJ2-7
d_call: NA
v_call: TRBV27
cdr3_aa: CASSLYGRGFEQYF
cdr3_nt: TGTGCCAGCAGTTTATATGGCAGGGGTTTCGAGCAGTACTTC

clone_size: NA
j_call: TRBJ2-4
d_call: NA
v_call: TRBV14
cdr3_aa: CASSRSRGNIQYF
cdr3_nt: TGTGCCAGCAGTAGGTCTCGGGGAAACATTCAGTACTTC

clone_size: few
j_call: TRBJ2-3
d_call: NA
v_call: TRBV15
cdr3_aa: CATSRPTRSVASTDTQYF
cdr3_nt: TGTGCCACCAGCAGACCTACGAGGAGCGTGGCTAGCACAGATACGCAGTATTTT

clone_size: NA
j_call: TRBJ1-5
d_call: NA
v_call: TRBV19
cdr3_aa: CASSGPAGNQPQHF
cdr3_nt: TGTGCCAGTTCCGGGCCTGCGGGCAATCAGCCCCAGCATTTT

clone_size: few
j_call: TRBJ1-6
d_call: NA
v_call: TRBV12-3/TRBV12-4
cdr3_aa: CASSFRFSYNSPLHF
cdr3_nt: TGTGCCAGCAGTTTCCGGTTCTCCTATAATTCACCCCTCCACTTT

clone_size: few
j_call: TRBJ2-1
d_call: NA
v_call: TRBV7-8
cdr3_aa: CASTLFAGTLGHEQFF
cdr3_nt: TGTGCCAGCACCTTGTTTGCCGGGACCCTGGGCCATGAGCAGTTCTTC

clone_size: NA
j_call: TRBJ2-7
d_call: TRBD2
v_call: TRBV7-9
cdr3_aa: CASSSAGGSGEQYF
cdr3_nt: TGTGCCAGCAGCTCTGCGGGAGGATCCGGAGAGCAGTACTTC

clone_size: NA
j_call: TRBJ2-1
d_call: NA
v_call: TRBV11-3
cdr3_aa: CASSLVAQGNEQFF
cdr3_nt: TGTGCCAGCAGCTTAGTAGCGCAAGGCAATGAGCAGTTCTTC

clone_size: NA
j_call: TRBJ2-1
d_call: TRBD1
v_call: TRBV9
cdr3_aa: CASSVWDRPYNEQFF
cdr3_nt: TGTGCCAGCAGCGTGTGGGACAGACCTTACAATGAGCAGTTCTTC

clone_size: NA
j_call: TRBJ2-3
d_call: TRBD1
v_call: TRBV5-6
cdr3_aa: CASSLVSTGVRADTQYF
cdr3_nt: TGTGCCAGCAGCTTGGTCTCGACAGGGGTGAGAGCAGATACGCAGTATTTT

clone_size: few
j_call: TRBJ1-1
d_call: NA
v_call: TRBV6-1
cdr3_aa: CASRVGGLMNTEAFF
cdr3_nt: TGTGCCAGCAGAGTGGGCGGACTAATGAACACTGAAGCTTTCTTT

clone_size: few
j_call: TRBJ1-2
d_call: NA
v_call: TRBV10-3
cdr3_aa: CAIRGRPYGYTF
cdr3_nt: TGTGCCATCAGAGGACGACCCTATGGCTACACCTTC

clone_size: many
j_call: TRBJ2-3
d_call: NA
v_call: TRBV9
cdr3_aa: CASSVAGVWWDTQYF
cdr3_nt: TGTGCCAGCAGCGTAGCGGGAGTGTGGTGGGATACGCAGTATTTT

clone_size: NA
j_call: TRBJ1-2
d_call: TRBD1
v_call: TRBV5-6
cdr3_aa: CASSLLDRAGNYGYTF
cdr3_nt: TGTGCCAGCAGCTTGCTTGACAGGGCCGGTAACTATGGCTACACCTTC

clone_size: NA
j_call: TRBJ1-1
d_call: NA
v_call: TRBV20-1
cdr3_aa: CSARDTRAGYTEAFF
cdr3_nt: TGCAGTGCTAGAGATACAAGGGCGGGGTACACTGAAGCTTTCTTT

clone_size: NA
j_call: TRBJ2-1
d_call: TRBD2
v_call: TRBV20-1
cdr3_aa: CSARIIAGVYNEQFF
cdr3_nt: TGCAGTGCTAGAATAATAGCGGGAGTCTACAATGAGCAGTTCTTC

clone_size: few
j_call: TRBJ2-5
d_call: TRBD2
v_call: TRBV29-1
cdr3_aa: CSVELAGRRETQYF
cdr3_nt: TGCAGCGTTGAATTAGCGGGAAGACGAGAGACCCAGTACTTC

clone_size: many
j_call: TRBJ2-1
d_call: NA
v_call: TRBV20-1
cdr3_aa: CSVRGNEQFF
cdr3_nt: TGCAGTGTACGGGGGAATGAGCAGTTCTTC

clone_size: few
j_call: TRBJ2-3
d_call: NA
v_call: TRBV20-1
cdr3_aa: CSARSVQSDTQYF
cdr3_nt: TGCAGTGCTAGGAGTGTCCAGTCAGATACGCAGTATTTT

clone_size: few
j_call: TRBJ2-7
d_call: NA
v_call: TRBV21-1
cdr3_aa: CASSKKRDRDGDEQYF
cdr3_nt: TGTGCCAGCAGCAAAAAAAGGGACAGGGATGGGGACGAGCAGTACTTC

clone_size: NA
j_call: TRBJ2-1
d_call: NA
v_call: TRBV12-3/TRBV12-4
cdr3_aa: CASSLGGVVLFNEQFF
cdr3_nt: TGTGCCAGCAGTTTAGGTGGAGTTGTACTTTTCAATGAGCAGTTCTTC

clone_size: NA
j_call: TRBJ1-3
d_call: NA
v_call: TRBV11-2
cdr3_aa: CASSINGIGNTIYF
cdr3_nt: TGTGCCAGCAGCATCAACGGTATAGGAAACACCATATATTTT

clone_size: many
j_call: TRBJ2-1
d_call: NA
v_call: TRBV16
cdr3_aa: CASSQRGYNEQFF
cdr3_nt: TGTGCCAGCAGCCAAAGGGGCTACAATGAGCAGTTCTTC